This paragraph covers one T cell receptor (beta chain) sequence. Its antigen is unknown. CDR1 is MNHEY, CDR2 SVGAGI, per germline. Trimming removed 0 bases at V and 1 base at J, with 9 bases between. The CDR3 covers 15 residues. This sample was included in a study of post-analysis software for immune sequencing data. Study results and caveats: Under F measure analysis, samples from one preparation batch co-clustered strongly. Comparison of patients with controls showed 4 to 6 TRBV segments more frequent in patients, TRBV5-6, TRBV5-1 and TRBV20-1 among them.

The TCR beta cDNA libraries carried unique molecular identifiers. Via MiXCR, TCRdb re-called the PCR reads, giving one row per CDR3 protein. The table has hundreds of thousands of distinct CDR3 sequences, around 60% seen once. The sequenced sample was blood. This chain uses TRBV6-5 with TRBJ1-1; D is undetermined. This TCR was sampled from a girl aged 2-15 years with multiple sclerosis. This CDR3 is CASSYSMPGNTEAFF. CDR3 in DNA: TGTGCCAGCAGTTACTCGATGCCTGGGAACACTGAAGCTTTCTTT.